The 32 T cell receptor beta chains below all came from one sample that was sequenced in a study of CD8 T cells in Susac syndrome. Reverse transcription used roughly 0.5 to 1 ug RNA and random hexamers. In TCRdb, the immunoSEQ multiplex PCR reads were re-called with MiXCR into one record per CDR3 protein. Among about 71,000 distinct CDR3 sequences listed, just over 95% were seen once. The specimen was CD4+ T cells from PBMCs. Source of these receptors: a human donor with multiple sclerosis.

The chain couples TRBV12-3 or TRBV12-4 to TRBJ2-1; tentatively, D is TRBD2 (6 bases). Trimming pared 1 base from V and 5 bases from J, leaving 15 bases between. This CDR3 contains 16 residues. The CDR3 DNA reads TGTGCCAGCAGTTTAGACTCCAGGAGGGTTCACAATGAGCAGTTCTTC. Translated, it gives CASSLDSRRVHNEQFF.

V is TRBV13 and J is TRBJ2-3; perhaps TRBD2 as D (7 bases). The V end was cut by 5 bases, the J end by 4 bases, with 19 bases between. The CDR3 has 16 amino acids. Germline values: CDR1 PRHDT, CDR2 FYEKMQ (reference sequence). The CDR3 sequence: CASSAGGRVIPDTQYF. CDR3 in DNA: TGTGCCAGCAGCGCCGGGGGGCGTGTTATCCCAGATACGCAGTATTTT. Full variable domain (rest looked up from reference TRBV13 and TRBJ2-3): AAGVIQSPRHLIKEKRETATLKCYPIPRHDTVYWYQQGPGQDPQFLISFYEKMQSDKGSIPDRFSAQQFSDYHSELNMSSLELGDSALYFCASSAGGRVIPDTQYFGPGTRLTVL.

The chain carries TRBV29-1 and TRBJ2-3; unclear D gene. Germline V gives CDR1 SQVTM, CDR2 ANQGSEA. This CDR3 spans 11 amino acids. The V end lost 3 bases, the J end lost 3 bases, and 4 bases lay between the germline ends. CDR3 nucleotide sequence: TGCAGCGTTGATCTTACAGATACGCAGTATTTT. This gives the protein CSVDLTDTQYF.

The V gene is TRBV6-2 or TRBV6-3, the J gene TRBJ2-7; 12 bases are a match to TRBD2. The CDR3 covers 15 residues. The germline V gene encodes CDR1 MNHEY and CDR2 SVGEGT. The junction had 1 base not matched to a gene; V was cut back by 2 bases and J by 2 bases. The CDR3 loop reads CASSYGLAGTYEQYF. The CDR3 bases are TGTGCCAGCAGTTACGGACTAGCGGGGACCTACGAGCAGTACTTC.

This clonotype was found once. This sequence joins TRBV20-1 and TRBJ1-2; D is uncertain. Germline CDR1 is DFQATT and CDR2 is SNEGSKA (reference sequence). The CDR3 consists of 15 residues. Between the trimmed V and J ends, which lost 0 bases and 4 bases, there was a span of 15 bases. CDR3 loop: CSARDLSANSYGYTF. Written as DNA, the CDR3 is TGCAGTGCTAGAGATCTCTCGGCAAATAGCTATGGCTACACCTTC.

This clonotype was picked up one time. This chain uses TRBV12-3 or TRBV12-4 with TRBJ1-1; D is unclear. Between the trimmed V and J ends, which lost 5 bases and 10 bases, there was a span of 17 bases. The CDR3 consists of 13 residues. The CDR3 DNA sequence: TGTGCCAGCAGTCCACACGGCGGACGGGCAGCTTTCTTT. Protein: CASSPHGGRAAFF.

The gene calls are TRBV12-3 or TRBV12-4 and TRBJ1-3, with D tentatively TRBD1 (5 bases). This CDR3 comprises 15 residues. Trimming took off 3 bases at V and 4 bases at J, with 13 bases between the two ends. For the CDR3, the DNA is TGTGCCAGCAGTTTCAGAGGGGTGGCCGGAAACACCATATATTTT. Its translation: CASSFRGVAGNTIYF.

CDR3 sequence: CASSPLGQGAKEQYF. The CDR3 DNA is TGTGCCAGCTCTCCTCTGGGACAGGGGGCCAAAGAGCAGTACTTC. This chain links TRBV25-1 with TRBJ2-7, with 12 positions matching TRBD1. The J segment lost 7 bases and the V segment lost 8 bases, leaving 12 bases of the junction unmatched. This CDR3 region has 15 residues. Germline V gene lookup returns CDR1 MGHDK and CDR2 SYGVNS.

This chain uses TRBV5-6 with TRBJ2-3; no firm D call. V shed 3 bases and J shed 3 bases, with 11 bases lying between them. CDR3 size: 14 residues. Germline V gene sequence: CDR1 SGHDT, CDR2 YYEEEE. CDR3 coding DNA: TGTGCCAGCAGCTACCAAGTGGGGACAGATACGCAGTATTTT. Protein product: CASSYQVGTDTQYF. Drawing the rest from reference TRBV5-6 and TRBJ2-3, the complete variable domain is DAGVTQSPTHLIKTRGQQVTLRCSPKSGHDTVSWYQQALGQGPQFIFQYYEEEERQRGNFPDRFSGHQFPNYSSELNVNALLLGDSALYLCASSYQVGTDTQYFGPGTRLTVL.

This clonotype has a single count. The chain is built from TRBV29-1 and TRBJ2-1; 13 nucleotides agree with TRBD2. Germline lookup yields CDR1 SQVTM and CDR2 ANQGSEA. The CDR3 consists of 18 residues. Trimming at V came to 1 base and at J to 1 base, leaving 7 bases not matched to a gene. Written as DNA, the CDR3 is TGCAGCGTTGAAGGGGGTCCGGGACTAGCGGGGTCCTACAATGAGCAGTTCTTC. Translation gives CSVEGGPGLAGSYNEQFF.

The rearrangement joins TRBV5-4 to TRBJ1-1, with a possible D match to TRBD1 (5 bases). Germline V lookup: CDR1 SGHNT, CDR2 YYREEE (reference sequence). Trimming removed 0 bases from V and 1 base from J, with 13 bases in between. This CDR3 comprises 16 residues. CDR3 coding DNA: TGTGCCAGCAGCTTGGATCATGGCAGGGCGAACACTGAAGCTTTCTTT. This encodes CASSLDHGRANTEAFF. Based on the CDR3 plus reference TRBV5-4 and TRBJ1-1, the full variable domain is ETGVTQSPTHLIKTRGQQVTLRCSSQSGHNTVSWYQQALGQGPQFIFQYYREEENGRGNFPPRFSGLQFPNYSSELNVNALELDDSALYLCASSLDHGRANTEAFFGQGTRLTVV.

The CDR3: CASSSLDRFHEQYF. DNA of the CDR3: TGTGCCAGCAGCTCCTTGGACAGATTTCACGAGCAGTACTTC. The chain links TRBV11-2 to TRBJ2-7, with a weak D call TRBD1 (6 bases). Trimming shortened V by 4 bases and J by 5 bases, and 15 bases separated the two germline ends. Germline lookup yields CDR1 SGHAT and CDR2 FQNNGV. The CDR3 totals 14 residues.

The chain uses TRBV12-3 or TRBV12-4 and TRBJ1-6, with D maybe TRBD1 (6 bases). Trimming pared 5 bases from V and 3 bases from J, leaving 17 bases between. This CDR3 contains 17 residues. Written as DNA, the CDR3 is TGTGCCAGCAGTATCGGAGGGGGACACAGCTATAATTCACCCCTCCACTTT. It codes for CASSIGGGHSYNSPLHF.

The rearrangement uses TRBV30 and TRBJ2-7; unclear D gene. Trimming pared 0 bases from V and 2 bases from J, leaving 11 bases between. The CDR3 loop spans 14 amino acids. CDR1 and CDR2 from the germline V gene are GTSNPN and SVGIG (reference sequence). CDR3 nucleotides: TGTGCCTGGAGTGTTTGGGGTGCCACCTACGAGCAGTACTTC. Amino acid sequence: CAWSVWGATYEQYF.

This chain joins TRBV7-2 and TRBJ2-5, with D possibly being TRBD2 (6 bases). V gave up 5 bases and J gave up 5 bases, with 12 bases separating them. Per germline, CDR1 SGHTA and CDR2 FQGNSA. The CDR3 runs 13 residues. The CDR3 sequence is CASSPGGVETQYF. DNA of the CDR3: TGTGCCAGCAGCCCAGGAGGGGTTGAGACCCAGTACTTC.

V is TRBV12-3 or TRBV12-4 and J is TRBJ2-5; 7 nucleotides line up with TRBD1. The trim removed 3 bases at V and 5 bases at J, leaving 9 bases unmatched. This CDR3 has 15 amino acids. The CDR3 protein is CASSFRDRGLETQYF. CDR3 nucleotides: TGTGCCAGCAGTTTCCGGGACAGAGGGTTGGAGACCCAGTACTTC.

V gene TRBV20-1 combines with J gene TRBJ2-3; TRBD2 aligns across 11 bases. Germline CDR1 and CDR2: DFQATT and SNEGSKA (reference sequence). After removal of 1 base from V and 6 bases from J, the junction contained 9 bases not matched to a gene. The CDR3 has 16 amino acids. CDR3 loop: CSARVAGGISTDTQYF. For the CDR3, the DNA is TGCAGTGCTAGAGTAGCGGGGGGGATTTCCACGGATACGCAGTATTTT.

The chain joins TRBV7-8 to TRBJ2-5; 8 positions match TRBD1. CDR1 and CDR2 (germline): SGHVS, FQNEAQ. The CDR3 consists of 14 residues. After removal of 2 bases from V and 3 bases from J, the junction contained 2 bases not matched to a gene. The CDR3 region has the DNA TGTGCCAGCAGCTTATCAGGGGGCAAAGAGACCCAGTACTTC. Translated: CASSLSGGKETQYF.

V usage is TRBV11-3 and J usage is TRBJ2-5; tentatively, D is TRBD1 (6 bases). The ends were cut back, 4 bases at V and 5 bases at J, with 14 bases in the middle. Per the germline V gene, CDR1 is SGHNT and CDR2 is YENEEA. The CDR3 consists of 14 residues. The CDR3 reads CASSSPRTAETQYF. The CDR3 DNA follows: TGTGCCAGCAGCTCGCCAAGGACAGCGGAGACCCAGTACTTC.

The chain uses TRBV4-3 and TRBJ2-1, with 12 bases identical to TRBD2. The germline CDR1 and CDR2 sequences are LGHNA and YSLEER. Trimming removed 3 bases from V and 1 base from J; junction bases left unmatched: 10. The CDR3 spans 19 residues. In DNA form, the CDR3 reads TGCGCCAGCAGCCATCCCAAGTCGACTAGCGGGGGTTCCTACAATGAGCAGTTCTTC. It yields the protein CASSHPKSTSGGSYNEQFF.

The chain is built from TRBV24-1 and TRBJ1-2; D gene ambiguous. V shed 2 bases and J shed 1 base, with 7 bases lying between them. The CDR3 covers 14 residues. Germline V gene data show CDR1 as KGHDR and CDR2 as SFDVKD. The CDR3 reads CATSDSSSNYGYTF. The CDR3 nucleotides are TGTGCCACCAGTGATTCATCCAGTAACTATGGCTACACCTTC.

The table lists this clonotype with a count of one. The rearrangement links TRBV29-1 to TRBJ2-7; 10 bases agree with TRBD1. Looked up from germline, CDR1 is SQVTM and CDR2 is ANQGSEA. The CDR3 has 14 residues. J lost 1 base, V lost 3 bases, and 3 bases had no gene match. The CDR3 DNA sequence: TGCAGCGTTGATCCGGGACAGGGGTCCTACGAGCAGTACTTC. Its translation is CSVDPGQGSYEQYF.

This clonotype was detected only a few times. The rearrangement links TRBV7-9 to TRBJ2-7; perhaps TRBD1 as D (6 bases). Trimming removed 6 bases from V and 6 bases from J, with 12 bases in between. The CDR3 length is 12 residues. Germline CDR1 SEHNR, CDR2 FQNEAQ (reference sequence). In DNA, the CDR3 is TGTGCCAGCAGTCAAACAGGGTCCGAGCAGTACTTC. Amino acids: CASSQTGSEQYF.

This chain connects TRBV20-1 to TRBJ2-1; 9 bases line up with TRBD2. Trimming took 0 bases from V and 10 from J; bases not matched to a gene: 13. The CDR3 totals 16 residues. Germline V gene lookup returns CDR1 DFQATT and CDR2 SNEGSKA (reference sequence). CDR3 residues: CSARDSSGTIGREQFF. The CDR3 DNA sequence: TGCAGTGCTAGAGATTCTAGCGGGACCATCGGAAGAGAGCAGTTCTTC.

The rearrangement uses TRBV20-1 and TRBJ2-5, with TRBD2 identical over 14 bases. Germline CDR1 reads DFQATT; CDR2 reads SNEGSKA (reference sequence). J lost 4 bases, V lost 1 base, and 11 bases had no gene match. The CDR3 is 18 residues long. The CDR3 DNA reads TGCAGTGCTAGAGTTAAACCGGGACTAGCGGGGGTATTAGAGACCCAGTACTTC. Translated, it gives CSARVKPGLAGVLETQYF.

This chain links TRBV6-2 or TRBV6-3 with TRBJ1-1; D is unresolved. This CDR3 comprises 14 residues. Per the germline V gene, CDR1 is MNHEY and CDR2 is SVGEGT. V lost 0 bases and J lost 4, with 9 bases in between. CDR3 sequence: CASSYSPDFTEAFF. The CDR3 DNA is TGTGCCAGCAGTTACTCGCCGGACTTCACTGAAGCTTTCTTT.

A single count supports this clonotype. The chain combines TRBV29-1 with TRBJ2-1; possible D gene TRBD2, 6 bases. Trimming stripped 3 bases from V and 8 bases from J, with 8 bases between. Germline V gene lookup returns CDR1 SQVTM and CDR2 ANQGSEA. The CDR3 length is 11 residues. The CDR3 nucleotides are TGCAGCGTTGAGACGGGGGATGAGCAGTTCTTC. Translating it yields CSVETGDEQFF.

The CDR3 bases are TGCAGCGTGGAGACACAGGGCTATAAACACAATGAGCAGTTCTTC. It encodes CSVETQGYKHNEQFF. This sequence joins TRBV29-1 and TRBJ2-1, with a tentative D call TRBD1 (6 bases). The CDR3 has 15 amino acids. In germline, CDR1 is SQVTM, CDR2 ANQGSEA. The V gene lost 6 bases and the J gene lost 5 bases, with 20 bases spanning the gap.

The chain uses TRBV7-9 and TRBJ1-1, with 12 positions matching TRBD1. CDR1 and CDR2 (germline): SEHNR, FQNEAQ (reference sequence). This CDR3 has 18 amino acids. The V segment lost 5 bases and the J segment 2 bases; nucleotides outside the gene matches: 12. This chain's CDR3 is CASSISKGTGGFNTEAFF. The CDR3 DNA is TGTGCCAGCAGCATCTCTAAGGGGACAGGGGGCTTTAACACTGAAGCTTTCTTT.

The chain has TRBV12-3 or TRBV12-4 and TRBJ1-5; D perhaps matches TRBD1 (5 bases). Trimming stripped 5 bases from V and 5 bases from J, with 10 bases between. This CDR3 comprises 13 residues. The CDR3 region is CASSPRVDQPQHF. The CDR3 DNA sequence: TGTGCCAGCAGTCCCAGGGTGGATCAGCCCCAGCATTTT.

The chain joins TRBV9 to TRBJ2-2; TRBD2 matches at 9 bases. The V and J ends lost 0 bases and 1 base, in that order; junction bases with no gene match: 7. This CDR3 comprises 18 residues. CDR1 is SGDLS, CDR2 YYNGEE, per germline. DNA of the CDR3: TGTGCCAGCAGCGTAGCGGGTGGACTAGCGATGAACACCGGGGAGCTGTTTTTT. As protein: CASSVAGGLAMNTGELFF.

V usage is TRBV7-9 and J usage is TRBJ2-1; D might be TRBD1 (5 bases). The CDR3 spans 14 residues. V was pared by 0 bases and J by 10 bases, with 13 bases between. Germline V gives CDR1 SEHNR, CDR2 FQNEAQ (reference sequence). CDR3 in amino acids: CASSLARRVGEQFF. Written as DNA, the CDR3 is TGTGCCAGCAGCTTAGCACGCAGGGTGGGCGAGCAGTTCTTC. The variable domain in full, completed from reference TRBV7-9 and TRBJ2-1, reads DTGVSQNPRHKITKRGQNVTFRCDPISEHNRLYWYRQTLGQGPEFLTYFQNEAQLEKSRLLSDRFSAERPKGSFSTLEIQRTEQGDSAMYLCASSLARRVGEQFFGPGTRLTVL.